Shown below are 9 T cell receptor beta chains from a single sample sequenced in a study of identical twins. TCRdb fed the 5' RACE reads into MiXCR, producing one record per CDR3 protein. The sample yields hundreds of thousands of distinct CDR3 sequences, around 8% seen once. Separately, the same data were catalogued under a study of yellow fever vaccine responses in identical twins.

Source material: memory (CD45RO+) T cells sorted from blood. These receptors originate from a woman in her late teens or twenties in good health.

This clonotype has just a few counts. It is likely a read error, because the conserved phenylalanine at the end of the CDR3 is missing. The DNA is omitted, as the CDR3 cannot be located on it reliably, and the CDR3 follows TCRdb's listing. The chain links TRBV29-1 to TRBJ2-7; the D segment call TRBD2 is taken from the table without a DNA check. The CDR3 totals 15 residues, both ends included. Germline CDR1 is SQVTM and CDR2 is ANQGSEA. The CDR3 is CSAPLTPGTSGSPSI.

V and J are TRBV6-1 and TRBJ2-1; D not resolved. V shed 5 bases and J shed 9 bases, with 11 bases lying between them. Germline-derived CDR1 and CDR2 are MNHNS and SASEGT. The CDR3 spans 12 residues. The CDR3 sequence is CASSPDVGEQFF. In DNA form, the CDR3 reads TGTGCCAGCAGTCCAGATGTCGGTGAGCAGTTCTTC.

This clonotype was counted many times. The gene calls are TRBV28 and TRBJ2-4; the D gene is possibly TRBD1 (6 bases). The CDR3 spans 17 residues. CDR1 is MDHEN, CDR2 SYDVKM, per germline. Trimming removed 6 bases from V and 4 bases from J, with 22 bases in between. The CDR3 DNA is TGTGCCAGCAGATCGGACAGAAACAAGGGAGCTAAAAACATTCAGTACTTC. Translating it yields CASRSDRNKGAKNIQYF.

V usage is TRBV4-1 and J usage is TRBJ2-7; 10 bases are a match to TRBD1. The CDR3 sequence is 16 residues long. Per germline, CDR1 MGHRA and CDR2 YSYEKL. V gave up 1 base and J gave up 7 bases; unmatched junction bases: 10. The CDR3 DNA is TGCGCCAGCAGCCAAGGCTCCGGGACAGGGGAATGGGAGCAGTACTTC. As protein: CASSQGSGTGEWEQYF.

The J gene is TRBJ2-3, the V gene TRBV28; TRBD2 matches at 9 bases. CDR3 length: 15 amino acids. Trimming took 6 bases from V and 5 from J; bases not matched to a gene: 9. CDR1 MDHEN and CDR2 SYDVKM come from the germline V gene. CDR3 nucleotide sequence: TGTGCCAGCAGGGGGCTAGCGGGGTGTGGAGATACGCAGTATTTT. It translates to CASRGLAGCGDTQYF.

The CDR3 bases are TGCAGCGTTGTGTCTTCGAAATATGGCTACACCTTC. It encodes CSVVSSKYGYTF. This chain links TRBV29-1 with TRBJ1-2; no clear D. The CDR3 totals 12 residues. Germline values: CDR1 SQVTM, CDR2 ANQGSEA. V shed 4 bases and J shed 5 bases, with 11 bases lying between them.

This clonotype came up many times. The chain is built from TRBV10-3 and TRBJ2-7; the match to TRBD1 covers 8 bases. The germline V gene has CDR1 ENHRY and CDR2 SYGVKD. The CDR3 runs 16 residues. The V gene end was trimmed by 1 base and the J gene end by 6 bases; junction bases not matched to a gene: 11. This chain's CDR3 is CAISEFQTGQGGEQYF. The CDR3 DNA reads TGTGCCATCAGTGAGTTCCAAACCGGACAGGGAGGCGAGCAGTACTTC.

This clonotype was seen a few times. The chain uses TRBV4-3 and TRBJ2-7; 7 nucleotides agree with TRBD2. The CDR3 covers 15 residues. Germline values: CDR1 LGHNA, CDR2 YSLEER. The J segment lost 2 bases and the V segment lost 4 bases, leaving 8 bases of the junction unmatched. CDR3 nucleotides: TGCGCCAGCAGCCTGACTAGCTTACCGACCTACGAGCAGTACTTC. Translating it yields CASSLTSLPTYEQYF.

In the case of this clonotype: The junction shows a germline mismatch at one end, possibly a read error. The chain has TRBV20-1 and TRBJ2-7; 15 bases agree with TRBD2. Per germline, CDR1 DFQATT and CDR2 SNEGSKA (reference sequence). The CDR3 length is 17 residues. In nucleotides, the CDR3 is TGCTGTGCGACCGGACTAGCGGGAGGGCGGCTATCTTACGAGCAGTACTTC. Its protein is CCATGLAGGRLSYEQYF.